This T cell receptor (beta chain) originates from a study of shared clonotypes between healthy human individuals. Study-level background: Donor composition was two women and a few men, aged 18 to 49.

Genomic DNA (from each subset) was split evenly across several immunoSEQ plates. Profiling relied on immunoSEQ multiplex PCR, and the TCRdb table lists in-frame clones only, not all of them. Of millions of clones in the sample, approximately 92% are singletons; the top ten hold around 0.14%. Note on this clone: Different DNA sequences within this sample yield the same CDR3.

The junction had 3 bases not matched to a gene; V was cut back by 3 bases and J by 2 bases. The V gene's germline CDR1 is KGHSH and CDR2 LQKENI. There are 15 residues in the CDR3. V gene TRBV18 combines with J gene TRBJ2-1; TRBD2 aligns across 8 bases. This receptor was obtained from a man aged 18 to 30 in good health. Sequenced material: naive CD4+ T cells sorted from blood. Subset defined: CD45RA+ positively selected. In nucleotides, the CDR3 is TGTGCCAGCTCACCCACTAGCGGTGCCTACAATGAGCAGTTCTTC. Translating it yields CASSPTSGAYNEQFF.